The T cell receptor (beta chain) described here comes from a study of T-cell memory formation after mild COVID-19. 5'RACE primed from the constant segment yielded TCR alpha and TCR beta cDNA libraries bearing sample barcodes and UMIs. TCRdb ran MiXCR on the 5' RACE reads and lists one entry per CDR3 protein. The table shows 400,000 to 500,000 distinct CDR3 sequences, with about 19% occurring only once. The germline V gene encodes CDR1 SGHAT and CDR2 FQNNGV. With V trimmed by 4 bases and J by 0 bases, 5 bases remained unmatched. The CDR3 is made up of 16 amino acids. To note about this clonotype: Its antigen is still unknown.

Study outcomes and limitations: Pre-infection memory carried some responding clones, suggesting that cross-reactive memory joined. Contracting clones localized mainly to CM and EM when CD4+ and mainly to EMRA when CD8+. The second-wave clones peaking on day 37 were not confirmed as SARS-CoV-2-specific.

What was sequenced was PBMCs or a T cell subset sorted from them (not recorded which). The V gene is TRBV11-2, the J gene TRBJ2-3; 9 bases agree with TRBD2. The clonotype comes from an adult woman who had mild COVID-19 (a few samples of this study predate the infection). Cell type and time point are not known. CDR3 nucleotide sequence: TGTGCCAGCAGCTCCCGTAGCGGGAGTAGCACAGATACGCAGTATTTT. This translates into CASSSRSGSSTDTQYF.